The subject of this entry is one TCR beta chain. Its antigen is as yet unknown. The entry originates in a study of blood T cells in healthy people across ages. Study-wide points: While age rose, TCR beta diversity per million T cells dropped in a roughly linear way.

V was clipped by 5 bases and J by 0 bases, with 17 bases between them. The CDR3 spans 16 residues. Combining a sample-barcoded 5' primer with a J-beta primer mix, a second PCR ran for about 6 to 11 cycles. Sequencing recovered at least 3 million CDR3-containing paired-end reads from each sample. TCRdb ran MiXCR on the 5' RACE reads and lists one entry per CDR3 protein. The sample lists 1.5 million to 2 million distinct CDR3 sequences, 28% occurring once. The chain is built from TRBV12-3 or TRBV12-4 and TRBJ2-7, with D tentatively TRBD2 (6 bases). The clonotype was recovered from a woman in her 30s in good health. The sample consisted of blood. The CDR3 DNA is TGTGCCAGCAGTCCCCGCCCGGGACTGAGCTCCTACGAGCAGTACTTC. Translation: CASSPRPGLSSYEQYF.